The sequence of this T cell receptor (beta chain) was determined in a study of T-cell reconstitution after alpha-beta-depleted transplantation in children. Construction of the TCRbeta library involved unique molecular identifiers. Using its own MiXCR run on the PCR reads, TCRdb lists one record per CDR3 protein. The sample has about 400,000 distinct CDR3 sequences, over 20% seen once. The CDR3 loop spans 17 amino acids. V lost 4 bases to trimming and J lost 7 bases; unmatched junction nucleotides: 16. Germline V gives CDR1 MGHRA, CDR2 YSYEKL. Sample: PBMCs from the stem cell graft donor, taken from the stem cell graft. This receptor was identified in a human donor who donated a stem cell graft to a child with acute myeloid leukemia. The chain couples TRBV4-1 to TRBJ2-7; TRBD2 aligns across 10 bases. CDR3 region: CASSPTIPGLANPEQYF. DNA of the CDR3: TGCGCCAGCAGCCCCACGATCCCGGGACTAGCGAACCCTGAGCAGTACTTC.